Below, 21 T cell receptor beta chains from the same sample are listed, as sequenced in a study of patients and donors after allogeneic stem cell transplantation. TCRdb reprocessed the RT-PCR reads via MiXCR and lists one record per CDR3 protein. The sample has around 150,000 distinct CDR3 sequences; about two fifths are singletons. Sequenced input: blood, either unsorted or a sorted T cell fraction (not recorded which). The receptors shown here come from a human donor who was either an allogeneic HSCT recipient or a stem cell or donor lymphocyte infusion donor (not recorded which). It is not recorded whose cells these are; they may come from a transplant donor.

This clonotype was observed a few times. A junction boundary mismatches the germline segment, possibly from a read error. The V gene is TRBV14, the J gene TRBJ2-1, with a tentative D call TRBD2 (5 bases). This CDR3 comprises 16 residues. Germline V CDR1 and CDR2: SGHDN, FVKESK. CDR3 region: CASSKDAGLMVNEQFF. In DNA, the CDR3 is TGTGCCAGCAGCAAAGACGCGGGCCTGATGGTCAATGAGCAGTTCTTC.

This clonotype was observed a single time. The chain uses TRBV10-3 and TRBJ2-5; D may be TRBD1 (6 bases). The germline V and J ends were trimmed by 5 bases and 5 bases, with 12 bases remaining between them. This CDR3 comprises 13 residues. Germline lookup yields CDR1 ENHRY and CDR2 SYGVKD. CDR3 in amino acids: CAISKQGSETQYF. The CDR3 DNA follows: TGTGCCATCAGTAAACAGGGTTCGGAGACCCAGTACTTC.

The table lists this clonotype with a few counts. The chain uses TRBV12-3 or TRBV12-4 and TRBJ2-3; no clear D gene. The V end lost 2 bases, the J end lost 4 bases, and 16 bases lay between the germline ends. This CDR3 spans 16 amino acids. DNA of the CDR3: TGTGCCAGCAGTTTACTGGCGTTACCGAACCCAGATACGCAGTATTTT. It codes for CASSLLALPNPDTQYF.

This clonotype was counted between two and nine times. The rearrangement links TRBV12-3 or TRBV12-4 to TRBJ2-5; no clear D. The CDR3 consists of 13 residues. The V and J ends lost 6 bases and 2 bases respectively, with 10 bases between them. The CDR3 loop reads CASRPPLQETQYF. The CDR3 nucleotides are TGTGCCAGCAGGCCACCACTTCAAGAGACCCAGTACTTC.

The chain couples TRBV24-1 to TRBJ1-1; D perhaps matches TRBD1 (6 bases). V was clipped by 4 bases and J by 5 bases, with 13 bases between them. The CDR3 has 14 amino acids. CDR1 and CDR2 from the germline V gene are KGHDR and SFDVKD. The chain's CDR3 is CATSDTGRMTEAFF. In DNA form, the CDR3 reads TGTGCCACCAGTGACACAGGGCGTATGACTGAAGCTTTCTTT.

The rearrangement links TRBV19 to TRBJ1-2, with TRBD1 matching 7 bases. This CDR3 region has 13 residues. CDR1 and CDR2 (germline): LNHDA, SQIVND (reference sequence). Trimming removed 6 bases from V and 3 bases from J; junction bases left unmatched: 4. The CDR3 coding sequence is TGTGCCAGTAGCACAGGGGAGGACTATGGCTACACCTTC. It is translated as CASSTGEDYGYTF.

The chain links TRBV7-2 to TRBJ1-5; D remains unclear. The CDR3 runs 14 residues. In germline, CDR1 is SGHTA, CDR2 FQGNSA. Trimming took 5 bases from V and 5 from J, leaving 13 bases between them. The CDR3 loop reads CASSPELQYQPQHF. The CDR3 nucleotides read TGTGCCAGCAGCCCCGAACTTCAATATCAGCCCCAGCATTTT.

This rearrangement joins TRBV7-2 to TRBJ2-3; TRBD2 matches at 7 bases. From germline, CDR1 is SGHTA and CDR2 FQGNSA. V gave up 3 bases and J gave up 3 bases; unmatched junction bases: 15. This CDR3 contains 18 residues. The CDR3 DNA follows: TGTGCCAGCAGCTTCCCCCGCGGGCGGGGGACGAAAACAGATACGCAGTATTTT. It translates to CASSFPRGRGTKTDTQYF.

The sample holds a few counts of this clonotype. V gene TRBV20-1 combines with J gene TRBJ1-1; 10 nucleotides match TRBD1. This CDR3 spans 16 amino acids. With V trimmed by 5 bases and J by 0 bases, 9 bases remained unmatched. Germline-derived CDR1 and CDR2 are DFQATT and SNEGSKA (reference sequence). CDR3 nucleotide sequence: TGCAGTGCTGGGGGACAGGGGTTTTTCATGAACACTGAAGCTTTCTTT. Protein product: CSAGGQGFFMNTEAFF.

The table lists this clonotype with a count of one. This rearrangement joins TRBV2 to TRBJ1-1; D uncertain. The CDR3 sequence is 12 residues long. V was cut by 0 bases and J by 11 bases, with 10 bases left in between. CDR1 SNHLY and CDR2 FYNNEI come from the germline V gene. In nucleotides, the CDR3 is TGTGCCAGCAGTGAAGCGCTGAGGGCCGCTTTCTTT. Its protein product is CASSEALRAAFF. Full variable domain (outside the CDR3, taken from reference TRBV2 and TRBJ1-1): EPEVTQTPSHQVTQMGQEVILRCVPISNHLYFYWYRQILGQKVEFLVSFYNNEISEKSEIFDDQFSVERPDGSNFTLKIRSTKLEDSAMYFCASSEALRAAFFGQGTRLTVV.

This clonotype has a count of ten or more. This rearrangement joins TRBV4-2 to TRBJ1-1, with D unclear. V was cut by 0 bases and J by 11 bases, with 19 bases left in between. CDR1 is LGHNA and CDR2 is YNFKEQ in the germline V gene. The CDR3 runs to 15 residues. In DNA, the CDR3 is TGTGCCAGCAGCCAAGAGTTGAGGTCACAAATTGGGGCTTTCTTT. Translating gives CASSQELRSQIGAFF.

The J gene is TRBJ1-6, the V gene TRBV12-3 or TRBV12-4, with D tentatively TRBD1 (5 bases). V was trimmed by 4 bases and J by 4 bases, leaving 14 bases between them. The CDR3 has 16 amino acids. Here the CDR3 reads CASSSNLDIYNSPLHF. In DNA form, the CDR3 reads TGTGCCAGCAGTTCAAATCTGGACATTTATAATTCACCCCTCCACTTT.

The chain links TRBV5-1 to TRBJ2-7; 8 nucleotides line up with TRBD1. Germline CDR1 is SGHRS and CDR2 is YFSETQ. Trimming took 5 bases from V and 4 from J; bases not matched to a gene: 8. This CDR3 contains 14 residues. The CDR3: CASSPAGGQYEQYF. The DNA of the CDR3 is TGCGCCAGCAGTCCGGCAGGGGGCCAGTACGAGCAGTACTTC.

DNA for the CDR3: TGTGCCAGCAGTTCTCACCCGGGACCGGGGAACACTGAAGCTTTCTTT. Translation: CASSSHPGPGNTEAFF. The chain couples TRBV12-3 or TRBV12-4 to TRBJ1-1, with a possible D match to TRBD1 (5 bases). CDR3 length: 16 amino acids. Trimming removed 4 bases from V and 1 base from J, with 16 bases in between.

The V gene is TRBV30, the J gene TRBJ2-3; TRBD1 matches 7 bases. J lost 4 bases, V lost 5 bases, and 3 bases had no gene match. Per the germline V gene, CDR1 is GTSNPN and CDR2 is SVGIG (reference sequence). CDR3 length: 12 amino acids. The CDR3 is CAWRQGPDTQYF. CDR3 coding DNA: TGTGCCTGGCGACAGGGTCCAGATACGCAGTATTTT.

This clonotype was detected ten times or more. The V call is TRBV10-3, the J call TRBJ2-5, with TRBD1 identical over 8 bases. CDR1 is ENHRY and CDR2 is SYGVKD in the germline V gene. The CDR3 is made up of 13 amino acids. Trimming took 10 bases from V and 3 from J; bases not matched to a gene: 7. The CDR3 DNA reads TGTGCCACTCGGACAGGGTCAGAAGAGACCCAGTACTTC. Residues: CATRTGSEETQYF.

This clonotype was seen at least ten times. The rearrangement links TRBV4-3 to TRBJ1-1; D ambiguous. The V end lost 1 base, the J end lost 4 bases, and 7 bases lay between the germline ends. Germline CDR1 is LGHNA and CDR2 is YSLEER. This CDR3 region has 13 residues. The CDR3 sequence is CASSQGVSTEAFF. The CDR3, as DNA: TGCGCCAGCAGCCAAGGAGTCAGCACTGAAGCTTTCTTT.

The chain carries TRBV20-1 and TRBJ1-1, with a possible D match to TRBD1 (5 bases). Germline loops: CDR1 DFQATT, CDR2 SNEGSKA (reference sequence). The CDR3 extends over 14 amino acids. V was pared by 3 bases and J by 0 bases, with 11 bases between. CDR3 bases: TGCAGTGCTAGTTGGGGACGGATGAACACTGAAGCTTTCTTT. It is translated as CSASWGRMNTEAFF.

CDR3 nucleotides: TGTGCCAGCACCACGGAGGAGTTAGTTTGGGAGACCCAGTACTTC. Its translation is CASTTEELVWETQYF. The V call is TRBV6-6, the J call TRBJ2-5; possible D gene TRBD2, 5 bases. Germline loops: CDR1 MNHNY, CDR2 SVGAGI (reference sequence). V dropped 7 bases and J dropped 5 bases, with 20 bases sitting between them. The CDR3 is 15 amino acids.

The chain is built from TRBV11-2 and TRBJ1-2, with 8 bases that match TRBD1. J lost 3 bases, V lost 6 bases, and 9 bases had no gene match. CDR3 length: 15 amino acids. The V gene's germline CDR1 is SGHAT and CDR2 FQNNGV. CDR3 sequence reads: CASRPGGRGHYGYTF. CDR3 DNA sequence: TGTGCCAGCAGGCCAGGGGGCCGGGGGCACTATGGCTACACCTTC.

The rearrangement links TRBV5-6 to TRBJ2-5; D possibly matches TRBD1 or TRBD2 (5 bases each). Looked up from germline, CDR1 is SGHDT and CDR2 is YYEEEE. Trimming removed 2 bases at V and 3 bases at J, with 14 bases between. This CDR3 is 15 amino acids long. The CDR3 reads CASSFGFGGKETQYF. CDR3 in DNA: TGTGCCAGCAGCTTTGGGTTTGGGGGTAAAGAGACCCAGTACTTC.